This TCR beta chain is drawn from a study of human T cells and chemical hapten exposure (dated by TCRdb to the early 2020s). Background on the whole study: For sensitization, 2% DPC in acetone was applied to a roughly 2 cm by roughly 2 cm area of upper inner arm skin. Patch testing on the upper back used Finn chambers containing 0.01% DPC, with scoring done after 6 days according to International Contact Dermatitis Research Group standards. About 30 alopecia patients provided blood for TCR sequencing at one to four time points (pre-sensitization, 2, 6 and 24 weeks). Blood samples were taken from patients before sensitization (week 0) and then at 2, 6 and about 24 weeks after DPC sensitization. The libraries were sequenced as a pool, and the TCR yield per sample differed mostly because of small variations in library volumes within the pool. The patient cohort, mostly female, included alopecia areata with under or over 50% scalp involvement, alopecia totalis and alopecia universalis. Patients additionally received weekly therapeutic DPC doses to the scalp throughout the roughly 25-week study period. Peripheral blood TCR repertoire changes were tracked in vivo in alopecia patients during primary and secondary sensitization to the hapten diphenylcyclopropenone (DPC).

To prepare the library, RACE was applied. The data were produced on a NextSeq 500. During library preparation, unique molecular identifiers were attached to individual cDNA molecules so that TCRs could be counted quantitatively and reproducibly. Both TCR alpha and TCR beta chains were sequenced from each blood RNA sample. The source study handled its data this way. A median of about 87,000 TCRs per sample was observed, with a range of about 23,224 to 690,600. The Decombinator software suite was used to annotate V, J and CDR3 in the TCR reads. Every sample was subsampled to the same number of TCRs (28,000) for the PS versus PT1 abundance plots. TCRs were defined as expanded if absent before sensitization and observed at least eight times at the 2-week time point. Using fastp trimming at Q25 and MiXCR clonotype assembly, TCRdb reanalyzed the public sequencing data and kept in-frame beta chains. Rows are unified per CDR3 protein, each entry keeping the most common DNA and genes. None of the V and J calls come from the authors' own analysis; TCRdb made them. The table for this sample lists about 71,000 distinct CDR3 sequences; over 7.5% of them were counted only once. The top ten constitute 2.5% to 4% of the sample.

This clonotype was picked up many times. Its cognate antigen has yet to be identified. No clone much larger than this one lies a single base away; base qualities are absent. According to the study, the label for this sample's time point signals: patch test 1, 2 weeks after DPC sensitization. The meaning of the sample's treatment or condition label: therapeutic diphenylcyclopropenone sensitization with weekly scalp DPC. Blood at each patch-test visit was drawn before the patch test was applied. Eligible patients were aged 18 to 70, diagnosed with alopecia, deemed suitable for DPC therapy, and excluded if pregnant. Total RNA was isolated from unfractionated whole blood collected in Tempus Blood RNA tubes. The full study reports these points: Patch test score correlated positively with the number of PT1 expanded TCRs, reaching significance at thresholds 8, 16 and 32 but not at 4. After repeated subsampling, the strength of the expansion versus patch-test correlation and the threshold at which it became significant changed. Compared with pre-sensitization or healthy control sets, expanded TCRs formed significantly more large CDR3 similarity clusters, which is consistent with antigen-driven responses. The number of TCRs above 1 in 1000 frequency did not change with DPC sensitization; there was no evidence of global repertoire structure alterations. Because all patients had alopecia, a presumed autoimmune disease, the immune response of the patients might differ from that of healthy individuals.

Source: whole blood, taken in connection with sensitization to the hapten diphenylcyclopropenone (DPC). The sequence was collected from a woman between 40 and 55 years old with alopecia areata. Some clones in this sample may be carry-over from other donors' samples.

The nucleotides are TGTGCTGAGGGACAGCGAGGGGAAAAACTGTTTTTT. Protein translation: CAEGQRGEKLFF. The rearranged chain carries TRBV2 and TRBJ1-4, and 7 junctional nucleotides match TRBD1. The CDR3 spans 12 residues, from the cysteine through the phenylalanine. The DNA shown is the 36-base CDR3, in frame from base 1. The germline V gene gives CDR1 as SNHLY and CDR2 as FYNNEI.